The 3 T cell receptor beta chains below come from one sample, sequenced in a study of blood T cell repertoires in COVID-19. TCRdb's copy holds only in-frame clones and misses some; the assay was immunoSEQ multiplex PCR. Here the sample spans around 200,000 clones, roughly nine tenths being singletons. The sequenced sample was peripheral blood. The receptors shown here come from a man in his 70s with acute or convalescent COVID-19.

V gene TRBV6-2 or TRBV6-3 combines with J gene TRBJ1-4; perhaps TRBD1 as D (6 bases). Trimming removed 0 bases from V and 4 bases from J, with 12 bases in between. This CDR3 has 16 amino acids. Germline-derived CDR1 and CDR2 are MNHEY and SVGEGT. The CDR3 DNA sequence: TGTGCCAGCAGTTACTCGATAACAGGGCGTAATGAAAAACTGTTTTTT. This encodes CASSYSITGRNEKLFF.

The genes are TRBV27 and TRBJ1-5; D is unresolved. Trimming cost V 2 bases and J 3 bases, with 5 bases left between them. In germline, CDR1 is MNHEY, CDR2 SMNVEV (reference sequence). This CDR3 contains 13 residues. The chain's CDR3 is CASSLRANQPQHF. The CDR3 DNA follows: TGTGCCAGCAGTTTAAGAGCCAATCAGCCCCAGCATTTT.

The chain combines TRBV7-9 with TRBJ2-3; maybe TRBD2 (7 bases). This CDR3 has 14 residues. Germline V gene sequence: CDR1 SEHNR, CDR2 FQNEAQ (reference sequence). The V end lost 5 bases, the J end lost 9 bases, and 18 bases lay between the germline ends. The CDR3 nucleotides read TGTGCCAGCAGCCCATCTGCGGGGGCGAGCACGCAGTATTTT. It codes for CASSPSAGASTQYF.